Each of the 7 T cell receptor beta chains below was sequenced from the same sample in a study of cytomegalovirus exposure and HLA in healthy donors. The PCR employed 60 Vbeta primers together with 13 Jbeta primers. The protocol was immunoSEQ multiplex PCR, while the TCRdb copy is restricted to in-frame clones and leaves out a portion. Counted here are some 200,000 clones, approximately 82% occurring once; the ten biggest clones make up about 0.58%. Sequenced material: PBMCs. The receptors originated from a middle-aged woman in good health and CMV-seronegative.

The chain has TRBV6-5 and TRBJ1-2; TRBD1 aligns across 9 bases. J was trimmed by 2 bases and V by 7 bases; bases with no gene match: 5. The CDR3 extends over 14 amino acids. Looked up from germline, CDR1 is MNHEY and CDR2 is SVGAGI. CDR3 amino acids: CASTRGQGNYGYTF. Here the CDR3 DNA reads TGTGCCAGCACCCGGGGACAGGGAAACTATGGCTACACCTTC.

This chain connects TRBV7-2 to TRBJ2-1, with 11 nucleotides matching TRBD2. The CDR3 runs to 15 residues. The J segment lost 8 bases and the V segment lost 2 bases, leaving 5 bases of the junction unmatched. Germline lookup yields CDR1 SGHTA and CDR2 FQGNSA. CDR3 sequence (DNA): TGTGCCAGCAGCTTATATAGCGGGGGGGCGGATGAGCAGTTCTTC. Translating it yields CASSLYSGGADEQFF.

This clone was recorded only once. This rearrangement joins TRBV4-3 to TRBJ1-6, with a tentative D call TRBD1 (5 bases). Germline CDR1 and CDR2: LGHNA and YSLEER. Trimming took 0 bases from V and 0 from J, leaving 15 bases between them. The CDR3 is 19 residues long. The CDR3 coding sequence is TGCGCCAGCAGCCAAGAGGGGTGGGAGGGGAGCTCCTATAATTCACCCCTCCACTTT. Encoded protein: CASSQEGWEGSSYNSPLHF.

This clone was seen only a few times. The rearrangement joins TRBV29-1 to TRBJ1-1, with a tentative D call TRBD1 (6 bases). Germline CDR1 is SQVTM and CDR2 is ANQGSEA. The CDR3 length is 13 residues. With 4 bases removed from V and 0 bases from J, the gap between germline ends came to 9 bases. CDR3 amino acids: CSVVGGVNTEAFF. Written as DNA, the CDR3 is TGCAGCGTTGTTGGGGGCGTGAACACTGAAGCTTTCTTT.

V and J are TRBV6-5 and TRBJ1-6; D perhaps matches TRBD1 (5 bases). The CDR3 consists of 12 residues. Looked up from germline, CDR1 is MNHEY and CDR2 is SVGAGI. The V end lost 5 bases, the J end lost 11 bases, and 10 bases lay between the germline ends. The CDR3 loop is CASSPRGAPLHF. Here the CDR3 DNA reads TGTGCCAGCAGTCCCCGGGGGGCACCCCTCCACTTT.

Points on this clone: The identical CDR3 is also encoded by other nucleotide sequences in the sample. V and J are TRBV2 and TRBJ1-1; 8 nucleotides agree with TRBD1. There are 13 residues in the CDR3. CDR1 is SNHLY, CDR2 FYNNEI, per germline. J was trimmed by 5 bases and V by 6 bases; bases with no gene match: 5. The DNA of the CDR3 is TGTGCCAGCAGGGGACAGGTTGGGACTGAAGCTTTCTTT. This translates into CASRGQVGTEAFF.

The chain carries TRBV28 and TRBJ1-5, with TRBD1 identical over 8 bases. The germline gives CDR1 MDHEN, CDR2 SYDVKM. CDR3 size: 15 residues. V shed 6 bases and J 8 bases; nucleotides not matched to a gene: 12. CDR3 DNA sequence: TGTGCCAGCAGCCCCCAGGGACAGGCAGAGGAGCCCCAGCATTTT. Protein product: CASSPQGQAEEPQHF.